The subject of this entry is one TCR beta chain. In germline, CDR1 is DFQATT, CDR2 SNEGSKA (reference sequence). The CDR3 contains 16 residues. J was trimmed by 1 base and V by 3 bases; bases with no gene match: 9. This sample is part of a study of blood T cell repertoires in COVID-19. Whole-study context: The cDNA or gDNA used as material had been derived from T cells, B-cell-depleted T cells, or PBMCs.

The assay was immunoSEQ multiplex PCR, and TCRdb's table has in-frame clones only and misses some. Among hundreds of thousands of clones listed, approximately 80% were seen once. The sequencing input was peripheral blood. J is TRBJ2-5 and V is TRBV20-1, with 9 bases lining up with TRBD2. This clonotype was obtained from an elderly man with acute or convalescent COVID-19. The CDR3 DNA reads as TGCAGTGCTAGTCGTGCGGGAGGGGCATTCCAAGAGACCCAGTACTTC. The encoded protein is CSASRAGGAFQETQYF.